The 13 T cell receptor beta chains in this list originate from one sample, sequenced in a study of blood T cell repertoires in COVID-19. Only in-frame clones appear in the TCRdb table, and some are missing; sequencing was by immunoSEQ multiplex PCR. Here the sample spans approximately 200,000 clones, around 83% being singletons. Input material: PBMCs or T cells enriched from blood (not recorded which). These receptors all stem from a woman aged 35 to 49 with acute COVID-19.

This chain joins TRBV6-2 or TRBV6-3 and TRBJ2-5, with TRBD2 as a possible D gene (5 bases). Germline V gives CDR1 MNHEY, CDR2 SVGEGT. V lost 2 bases and J lost 7, with 14 bases in between. The CDR3 totals 14 residues. The CDR3: CASSYGSGGGTQYF. The CDR3 DNA follows: TGTGCCAGCAGTTACGGCTCGGGTGGAGGGACCCAGTACTTC.

The J gene is TRBJ1-3, the V gene TRBV29-1; D is unresolved. Germline CDR1 is SQVTM and CDR2 is ANQGSEA. Trimming pared 5 bases from V and 0 bases from J, leaving 5 bases between. The CDR3 runs to 12 residues. The CDR3 region has the DNA TGCAGCGTTCAATTCTCTGGAAACACCATATATTTT. Protein sequence: CSVQFSGNTIYF.

This chain joins TRBV5-5 and TRBJ1-4, with 8 bases that match TRBD1. The germline V gene has CDR1 SGHKS and CDR2 YYEKEE (reference sequence). The CDR3 sequence is 17 residues long. Unmatched junction bases numbered 7, after V lost 3 bases and J lost 0 bases. The CDR3 here is CASSSTGALATNEKLFF. As DNA, the CDR3 is TGTGCCAGCAGCTCGACAGGGGCCCTCGCAACTAATGAAAAACTGTTTTTT.

The rearrangement links TRBV6-5 to TRBJ2-5; 7 nucleotides align to TRBD2. V dropped 5 bases and J dropped 6; count of bases not matched to a gene: 9. There are 14 residues in the CDR3. CDR1 is MNHEY, CDR2 SVGAGI, per germline. CDR3 residues: CASSPSGRMQTQYF. The CDR3 DNA follows: TGTGCCAGCAGTCCCTCCGGGAGGATGCAGACCCAGTACTTC.

V is TRBV24-1 and J is TRBJ2-1, with D possibly being TRBD1 (6 bases). V shed 4 bases and J shed 6 bases, with 12 bases lying between them. From germline, CDR1 is KGHDR and CDR2 SFDVKD. The CDR3 is 14 residues long. In DNA form, the CDR3 reads TGTGCCACCAGTGACCCCGGGACAATCAATGAGCAGTTCTTC. Its translation is CATSDPGTINEQFF.

The table lists this clone with a count of one. The rearrangement joins TRBV6-1 to TRBJ1-2; D gene uncertain. The CDR3 loop spans 14 amino acids. The V gene lost 0 bases and the J gene lost 8 bases, with 13 bases spanning the gap. In germline, CDR1 is MNHNS, CDR2 SASEGT. Written as DNA, the CDR3 is TGTGCCAGCAGTGAAGCGGCGGGAATTAGGGGCTACACCTTC. Translating gives CASSEAAGIRGYTF.

This sequence joins TRBV15 and TRBJ1-2; D perhaps matches TRBD1 (5 bases). Germline values: CDR1 LNHNV, CDR2 YYDKDF (reference sequence). This CDR3 is 15 amino acids long. The ends were cut back, 3 bases at V and 4 bases at J, with 15 bases in the middle. This chain's CDR3 is CATSRGTGETYGYTF. The DNA for the CDR3 is TGTGCCACCAGCAGGGGCACAGGCGAAACCTATGGCTACACCTTC.

This chain joins TRBV19 and TRBJ2-1; 10 bases match TRBD2. V lost 6 bases and J lost 9; bases outside the gene matches: 11. The CDR3 extends over 15 amino acids. CDR1 is LNHDA, CDR2 SQIVND, per germline (reference sequence). CDR3 bases: TGTGCCAGTAGACCCACTAGCGGGACATACGGTGAGCAGTTCTTC. Translated: CASRPTSGTYGEQFF.

This clone was found a few times. This rearrangement joins TRBV5-1 to TRBJ1-2, with 7 bases aligning to TRBD1. The germline CDR1 and CDR2 sequences are SGHRS and YFSETQ. The CDR3 runs 13 residues. The V segment lost 3 bases and the J segment 4 bases; nucleotides outside the gene matches: 3. The CDR3 nucleotides are TGCGCCAGCAGCTCGGGACAGCCCTATGGCTACACCTTC. Translated: CASSSGQPYGYTF.

A few counts support this clone. The rearrangement uses TRBV7-9 and TRBJ1-4; maybe TRBD1 (6 bases). CDR1 SEHNR and CDR2 FQNEAQ come from the germline V gene (reference sequence). With 6 bases removed from V and 4 bases from J, the gap between germline ends came to 9 bases. The CDR3 extends over 13 amino acids. The DNA for the CDR3 is TGTGCCAGCAGGGACAGCTTTAATGAAAAACTGTTTTTT. It encodes CASRDSFNEKLFF.

The chain joins TRBV19 to TRBJ2-7; TRBD1 aligns across 10 bases. The CDR3 sequence is 15 residues long. Germline CDR1 LNHDA, CDR2 SQIVND (reference sequence). The V gene end was trimmed by 5 bases and the J gene end by 5 bases; junction bases not matched to a gene: 9. The CDR3 nucleotides are TGTGCCAGTAGTGATACCGGGACAGGGGTCCACGAGCAGTACTTC. The encoded protein is CASSDTGTGVHEQYF. The whole variable domain, remainder taken from reference TRBV19 and TRBJ2-7, is DGGITQSPKYLFRKEGQNVTLSCEQNLNHDAMYWYRQDPGQGLRLIYYSQIVNDFQKGDIAEGYSVSREKKESFPLTVTSAQKNPTAFYLCASSDTGTGVHEQYFGPGTRLTVT.

The chain joins TRBV19 to TRBJ1-4; no definite D call. Germline V lookup: CDR1 LNHDA, CDR2 SQIVND (reference sequence). The V and J ends lost 6 bases and 0 bases respectively, with 8 bases between them. CDR3 length: 14 residues. In DNA, the CDR3 is TGTGCCAGTAGCGGTCTAACAACTAATGAAAAACTGTTTTTT. Protein: CASSGLTTNEKLFF.

The V and J genes are TRBV6-2 or TRBV6-3 and TRBJ2-1; a weak D match, TRBD2 (5 bases). The germline gives CDR1 MNHEY, CDR2 SVGEGT. V was trimmed by 2 bases and J by 4 bases, leaving 12 bases between them. CDR3 length: 15 residues. Written as DNA, the CDR3 is TGTGCCAGCAGTTACAATATTCGGGGATACAATGAGCAGTTCTTC. Protein: CASSYNIRGYNEQFF.